The 14 T cell receptor beta chains reported below all come from one sample, sequenced in a study of blood T cell repertoires in COVID-19. Data came from immunoSEQ multiplex PCR; TCRdb stores just in-frame clones and leaves some out. The sample shows around 180,000 clones, around two thirds of them seen only once. Sequenced input: peripheral blood. The receptors shown here come from a woman of 80 years or more with acute or convalescent COVID-19.

CDR3 bases: TGTGCCAGCAGCTCCCGACAGCTCCAAGAGACCCAGTACTTC. This encodes CASSSRQLQETQYF. V and J are TRBV5-6 and TRBJ2-5; D may be TRBD1 (5 bases). This CDR3 contains 14 residues. Germline V gene sequence: CDR1 SGHDT, CDR2 YYEEEE. Trimming shortened V by 3 bases and J by 1 base, and 10 bases separated the two germline ends.

CDR3 sequence (DNA): TGTGCCAGCAGTTCAATCTTCCCCGGGGGTGAGCAGTTCTTC. This translates into CASSSIFPGGEQFF. The chain employs TRBV11-2 and TRBJ2-1; tentative D call: TRBD2 (6 bases). CDR3 length: 14 residues. Trimming removed 6 bases at V and 9 bases at J, with 18 bases between. Germline CDR1 and CDR2: SGHAT and FQNNGV.

The chain joins TRBV10-3 to TRBJ2-3; 7 nucleotides align to TRBD2. Trimming cost V 3 bases and J 2 bases; bases outside gene matches: 8. The length of the CDR3 is 16 residues. Germline CDR1 reads ENHRY; CDR2 reads SYGVKD. Written as DNA, the CDR3 is TGTGCCATCAGTGATGGGCGGGCGGGAGCCACAGATACGCAGTATTTT. Residues: CAISDGRAGATDTQYF.

The V call is TRBV9, the J call TRBJ2-1; 11 nucleotides match TRBD2. CDR1 and CDR2 from the germline V gene are SGDLS and YYNGEE. Trimming removed 3 bases from V and 4 bases from J; junction bases left unmatched: 9. The CDR3 runs to 17 residues. The CDR3 DNA is TGTGCCAGCAGCGCCAGATCCGGGACTAGCGGATACAATGAGCAGTTCTTC. Translation gives CASSARSGTSGYNEQFF.

V and J are TRBV7-9 and TRBJ2-3; maybe TRBD2 (6 bases). The CDR3 runs to 14 residues. Between the trimmed V and J ends, which lost 8 bases and 2 bases, there was a span of 14 bases. Germline V gives CDR1 SEHNR, CDR2 FQNEAQ (reference sequence). The CDR3 here is CASRSGLATDTQYF. CDR3 nucleotides: TGTGCCAGCCGTTCGGGACTTGCCACAGATACGCAGTATTTT.

The rearrangement links TRBV6-2 or TRBV6-3 to TRBJ2-5, with D possibly TRBD1 on 5 matching bases. The germline V and J ends were trimmed by 1 base and 1 base, with 13 bases remaining between them. There are 16 residues in the CDR3. Germline-derived CDR1 and CDR2 are MNHEY and SVGEGT. CDR3 nucleotides: TGTGCCAGCAGTTACTGGGGCAGGGCGAGCCAAGAGACCCAGTACTTC. Its translation is CASSYWGRASQETQYF.

The V and J genes are TRBV28 and TRBJ2-5; D may be TRBD1 (5 bases). The CDR3 loop spans 14 amino acids. Per the germline V gene, CDR1 is MDHEN and CDR2 is SYDVKM. Trimming took 6 bases from V and 4 from J, leaving 15 bases between them. CDR3 loop: CASRTFQGPETQYF. CDR3 DNA sequence: TGTGCCAGCAGAACCTTCCAGGGCCCAGAGACCCAGTACTTC.

The rearrangement uses TRBV5-1 and TRBJ2-7; the D gene is possibly TRBD2 (5 bases). This CDR3 contains 12 residues. The V gene lost 8 bases and the J gene lost 3 bases, with 12 bases spanning the gap. The germline V gene has CDR1 SGHRS and CDR2 YFSETQ. For the CDR3, the DNA is TGCGCCAGTTCCGAAGCGGACTACGAGCAGTACTTC. This encodes CASSEADYEQYF.

The sample holds one count of this clone. This rearrangement joins TRBV10-2 to TRBJ2-7, with D perhaps matching TRBD1 (6 bases). Germline CDR1 WSHSY, CDR2 SAAADI. The V end was cut by 5 bases, the J end by 0 bases, with 17 bases between. The CDR3 runs to 16 residues. The CDR3 is CASSKTGSGSSYEQYF. CDR3 bases: TGCGCCAGCAGTAAGACAGGAAGCGGCAGCTCCTACGAGCAGTACTTC.

The V gene is TRBV30, the J gene TRBJ2-2, with D perhaps matching TRBD1 (6 bases). In germline, CDR1 is GTSNPN, CDR2 SVGIG (reference sequence). With 4 bases removed from V and 6 bases from J, the gap between germline ends came to 24 bases. The CDR3 is 17 residues long. The chain's CDR3 is CAWIVKPPGEWAGELFF. The CDR3 nucleotides are TGTGCCTGGATTGTGAAACCCCCAGGGGAGTGGGCCGGGGAGCTGTTTTTT.

V usage is TRBV6-5 and J usage is TRBJ2-5; TRBD1 agrees at 9 bases. Per the germline V gene, CDR1 is MNHEY and CDR2 is SVGAGI. V shed 0 bases and J 4 bases; nucleotides not matched to a gene: 6. This CDR3 has 16 residues. The CDR3, as DNA: TGTGCCAGCAGTTACTCTGGGACAGGGTTAGGAGAGACCCAGTACTTC. As protein: CASSYSGTGLGETQYF.

The V gene is TRBV28, the J gene TRBJ2-7; tentative D call: TRBD1 (6 bases). CDR3 size: 11 residues. The germline V gene encodes CDR1 MDHEN and CDR2 SYDVKM. V dropped 4 bases and J dropped 9 bases, with 10 bases sitting between them. CDR3 sequence reads: CASSSQGRQYF. The CDR3 DNA is TGTGCCAGCAGTTCCCAGGGGAGGCAGTACTTC.

The rearrangement joins TRBV6-5 to TRBJ2-5; D may be TRBD2 (5 bases). Germline assignment: CDR1 MNHEY and CDR2 SVGAGI. The CDR3 totals 12 residues. The V end was cut by 7 bases, the J end by 2 bases, with 8 bases between. The CDR3 DNA reads TGTGCCAGCATCGGGGATCAAGAGACCCAGTACTTC. Translation: CASIGDQETQYF.

The J gene is TRBJ2-5, the V gene TRBV2; TRBD1 might be the D (5 bases). The CDR3 contains 14 residues. Germline loops: CDR1 SNHLY, CDR2 FYNNEI. V shed 3 bases and J shed 5 bases, with 13 bases lying between them. The CDR3 loop reads CASSDPSAGETQYF. The CDR3, as DNA: TGTGCCAGCAGTGATCCCTCGGCAGGGGAGACCCAGTACTTC.